This record looks at one TCR beta chain sequence and its context. The sample comes from a study of control samples from healthy donors and cancer patients. TCRdb's copy holds only in-frame clones and misses some; the assay was immunoSEQ multiplex PCR. Among fewer than 300,000 clones listed, about four fifths were seen once. The sequenced sample consisted of PBMCs. This clonotype was obtained from a woman between 55 and 75 years old with lung cancer.

DNA for the CDR3: TGTGCCAGCACCCTTCTGGGCTCCTACGAGCAGTACTTC. Translation: CASTLLGSYEQYF. This chain joins TRBV3-1 (or the pseudogene TRBV3-2) and TRBJ2-7, with D unclear. Per the germline V gene, CDR1 is LGHDT and CDR2 is YNNKEL (reference sequence). V was trimmed by 7 bases and J by 0 bases, leaving 10 bases between them. This CDR3 contains 13 residues.